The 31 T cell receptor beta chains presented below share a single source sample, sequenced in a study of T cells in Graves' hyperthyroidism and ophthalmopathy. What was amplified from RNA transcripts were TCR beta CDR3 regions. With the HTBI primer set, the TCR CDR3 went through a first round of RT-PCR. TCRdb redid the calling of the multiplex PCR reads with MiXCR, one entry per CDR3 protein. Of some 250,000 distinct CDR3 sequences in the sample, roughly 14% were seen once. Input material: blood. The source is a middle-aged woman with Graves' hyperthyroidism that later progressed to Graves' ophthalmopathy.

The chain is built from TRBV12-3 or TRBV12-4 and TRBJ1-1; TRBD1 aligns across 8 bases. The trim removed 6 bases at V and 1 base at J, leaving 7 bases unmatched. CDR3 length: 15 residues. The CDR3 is CASRPRTGTNTEAFF. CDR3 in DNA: TGTGCCAGCAGACCTAGGACAGGGACGAACACTGAAGCTTTCTTT.

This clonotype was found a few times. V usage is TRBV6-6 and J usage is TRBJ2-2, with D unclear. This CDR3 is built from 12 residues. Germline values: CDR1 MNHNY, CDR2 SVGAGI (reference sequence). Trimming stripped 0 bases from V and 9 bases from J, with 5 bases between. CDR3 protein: CASSYSGWELFF. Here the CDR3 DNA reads TGTGCCAGCAGTTACTCGGGTTGGGAGCTGTTTTTT.

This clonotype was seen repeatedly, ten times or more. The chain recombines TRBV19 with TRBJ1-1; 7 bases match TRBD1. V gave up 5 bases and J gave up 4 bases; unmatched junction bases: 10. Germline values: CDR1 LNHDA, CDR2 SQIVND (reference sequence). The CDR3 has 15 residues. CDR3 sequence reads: CASSPGTVRGTEAFF. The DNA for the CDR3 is TGTGCCAGTAGTCCCGGGACAGTTCGAGGCACTGAAGCTTTCTTT. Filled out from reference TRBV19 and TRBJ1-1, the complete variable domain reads DGGITQSPKYLFRKEGQNVTLSCEQNLNHDAMYWYRQDPGQGLRLIYYSQIVNDFQKGDIAEGYSVSREKKESFPLTVTSAQKNPTAFYLCASSPGTVRGTEAFFGQGTRLTVV.

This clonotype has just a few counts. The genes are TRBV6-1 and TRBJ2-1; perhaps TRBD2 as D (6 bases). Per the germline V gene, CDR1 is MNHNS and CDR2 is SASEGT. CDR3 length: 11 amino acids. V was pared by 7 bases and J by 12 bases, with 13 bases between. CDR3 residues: CASMAGPWQFF. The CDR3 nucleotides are TGTGCCAGCATGGCGGGACCGTGGCAGTTCTTC.

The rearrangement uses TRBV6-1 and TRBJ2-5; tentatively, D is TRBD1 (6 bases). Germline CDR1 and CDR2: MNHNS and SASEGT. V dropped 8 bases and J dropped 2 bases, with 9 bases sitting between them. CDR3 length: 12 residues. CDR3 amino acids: CASRTVQETQYF. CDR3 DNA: TGTGCCAGCCGGACAGTGCAAGAGACCCAGTACTTC.

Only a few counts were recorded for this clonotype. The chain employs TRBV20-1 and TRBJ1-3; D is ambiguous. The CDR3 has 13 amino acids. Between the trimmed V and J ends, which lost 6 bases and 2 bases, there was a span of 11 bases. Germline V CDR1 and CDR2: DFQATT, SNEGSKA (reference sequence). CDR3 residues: CSAPGQTGNTIYF. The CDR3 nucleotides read TGCAGTGCCCCCGGGCAGACTGGAAACACCATATATTTT.

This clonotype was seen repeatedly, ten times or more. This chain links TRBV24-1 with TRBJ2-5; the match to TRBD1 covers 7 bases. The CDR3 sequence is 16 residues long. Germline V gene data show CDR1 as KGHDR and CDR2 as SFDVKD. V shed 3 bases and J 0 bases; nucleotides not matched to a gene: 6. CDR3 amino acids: CATSDPTGFYQETQYF. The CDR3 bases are TGTGCCACCAGTGATCCGACAGGGTTCTACCAAGAGACCCAGTACTTC.

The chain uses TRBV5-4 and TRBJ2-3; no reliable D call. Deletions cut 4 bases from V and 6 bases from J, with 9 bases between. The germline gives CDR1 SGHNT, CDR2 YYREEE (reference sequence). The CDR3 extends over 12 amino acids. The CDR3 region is CASSPYDDTQYF. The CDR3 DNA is TGTGCCAGCAGCCCCTATGACGATACGCAGTATTTT.

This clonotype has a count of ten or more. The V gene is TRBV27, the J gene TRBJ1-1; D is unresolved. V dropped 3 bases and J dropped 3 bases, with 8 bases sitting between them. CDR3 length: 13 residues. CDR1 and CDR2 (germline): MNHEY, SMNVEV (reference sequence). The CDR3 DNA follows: TGTGCCAGCAGTTTTACACCCTACACTGAAGCTTTCTTT. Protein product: CASSFTPYTEAFF.

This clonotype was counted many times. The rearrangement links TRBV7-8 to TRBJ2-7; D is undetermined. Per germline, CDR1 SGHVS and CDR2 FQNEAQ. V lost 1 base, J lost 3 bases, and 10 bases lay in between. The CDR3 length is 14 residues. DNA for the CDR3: TGTGCCAGCAGCTTAGAGGGTATGGTCTACGAGCAGTACTTC. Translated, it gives CASSLEGMVYEQYF.

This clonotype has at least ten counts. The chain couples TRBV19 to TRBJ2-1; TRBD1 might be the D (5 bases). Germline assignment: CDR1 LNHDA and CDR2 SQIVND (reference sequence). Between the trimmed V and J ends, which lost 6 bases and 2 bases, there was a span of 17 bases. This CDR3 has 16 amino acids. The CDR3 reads CASRPLLGATYNEQFF. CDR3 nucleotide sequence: TGTGCCAGTAGGCCCCTTTTAGGGGCAACCTACAATGAGCAGTTCTTC.

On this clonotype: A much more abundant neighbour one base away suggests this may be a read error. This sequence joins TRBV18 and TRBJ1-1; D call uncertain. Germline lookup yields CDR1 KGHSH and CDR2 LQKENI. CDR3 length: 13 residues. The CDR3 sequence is CASSPTLATEALF. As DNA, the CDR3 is TGTGCCAGCTCACCAACGCTGGCCACTGAAGCTTTATTT.

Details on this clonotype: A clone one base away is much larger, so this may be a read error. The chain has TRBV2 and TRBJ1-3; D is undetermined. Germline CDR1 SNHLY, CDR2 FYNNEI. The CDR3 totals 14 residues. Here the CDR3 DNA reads TGTGCCACTTCCTCGGTTTACTCTGGAAACACCATGTATTTT. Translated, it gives CATSSVYSGNTMYF.

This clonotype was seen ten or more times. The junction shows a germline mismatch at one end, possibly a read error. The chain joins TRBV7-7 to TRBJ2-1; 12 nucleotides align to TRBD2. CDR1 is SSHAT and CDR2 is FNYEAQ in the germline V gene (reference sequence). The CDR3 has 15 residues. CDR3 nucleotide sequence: TGTGCTAGCAGCTCCGCGACTAGCGGGAGAGATGAGCAGTTCTTC. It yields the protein CASSSATSGRDEQFF. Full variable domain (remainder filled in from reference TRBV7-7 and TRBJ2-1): GAGVSQSPRYKVTKRGQDVTLRCDPISSHATLYWYQQALGQGPEFLTYFNYEAQPDKSGLPSDRFSAERPEGSISTLTIQRTEQRDSAMYRCASSSATSGRDEQFFGPGTRLTVL.

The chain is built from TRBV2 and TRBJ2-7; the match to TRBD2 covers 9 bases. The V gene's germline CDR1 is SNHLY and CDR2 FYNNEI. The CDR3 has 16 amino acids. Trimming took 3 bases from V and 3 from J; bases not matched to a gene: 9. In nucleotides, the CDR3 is TGTGCCAGCAGTGATCTATGGCTAGCGGGGAGCTACGAGCAGTACTTC. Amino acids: CASSDLWLAGSYEQYF.

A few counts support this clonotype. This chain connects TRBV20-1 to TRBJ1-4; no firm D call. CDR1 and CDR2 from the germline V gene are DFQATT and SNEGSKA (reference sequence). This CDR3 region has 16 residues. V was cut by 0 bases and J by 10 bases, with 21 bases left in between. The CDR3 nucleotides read TGCAGTGCTAGAGACCCCCGCAAGGGAGGGTGGGGAAAACTGTTTTTT. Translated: CSARDPRKGGWGKLFF.

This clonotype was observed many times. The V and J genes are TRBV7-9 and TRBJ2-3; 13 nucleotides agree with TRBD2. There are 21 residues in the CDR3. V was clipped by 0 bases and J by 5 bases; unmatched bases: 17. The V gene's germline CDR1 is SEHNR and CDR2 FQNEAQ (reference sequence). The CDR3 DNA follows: TGTGCCAGCAGCTTAGCGACCGGGACTAGCGGGAAACCATACCTTGGAGATACGCAGTATTTT. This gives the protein CASSLATGTSGKPYLGDTQYF. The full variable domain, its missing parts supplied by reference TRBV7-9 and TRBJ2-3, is DTGVSQNPRHKITKRGQNVTFRCDPISEHNRLYWYRQTLGQGPEFLTYFQNEAQLEKSRLLSDRFSAERPKGSFSTLEIQRTEQGDSAMYLCASSLATGTSGKPYLGDTQYFGPGTRLTVL.

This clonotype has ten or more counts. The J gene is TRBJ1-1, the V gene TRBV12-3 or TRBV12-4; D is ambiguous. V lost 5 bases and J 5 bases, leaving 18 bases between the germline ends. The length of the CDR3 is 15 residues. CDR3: CASSRQHTLRTEAFF. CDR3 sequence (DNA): TGTGCCAGCAGTCGACAACACACCTTGCGGACTGAAGCTTTCTTT.

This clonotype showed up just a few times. The CDR3 loop is CASPKPGTVNTEAFF. CDR3 bases: TGTGCCAGCCCTAAACCCGGGACAGTGAACACTGAAGCTTTCTTT. The chain links TRBV6-1 to TRBJ1-1, with 7 bases that match TRBD1. After removal of 8 bases from V and 0 bases from J, the junction contained 9 bases not matched to a gene. The CDR3 loop spans 15 amino acids. Germline CDR1 MNHNS, CDR2 SASEGT.

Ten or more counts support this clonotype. This CDR3 is CASSQTSSGTNYGYTF. CDR3 DNA: TGTGCCAGCAGCCAGACCTCCTCTGGGACCAACTATGGCTACACCTTC. V gene TRBV3-1 combines with J gene TRBJ1-2, with D possibly being TRBD1 (5 bases). CDR1 and CDR2 from the germline V gene are LGHDT and YNNKEL (reference sequence). CDR3 length equals 16 residues. Trimming took 3 bases from V and 2 from J, leaving 16 bases between them.

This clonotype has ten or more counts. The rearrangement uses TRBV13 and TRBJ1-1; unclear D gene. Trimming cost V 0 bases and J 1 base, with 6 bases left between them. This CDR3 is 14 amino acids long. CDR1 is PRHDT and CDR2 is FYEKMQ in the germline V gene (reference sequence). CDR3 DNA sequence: TGTGCCAGCAGCTTAGGCAGGCCGAACACTGAAGCTTTCTTT. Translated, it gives CASSLGRPNTEAFF. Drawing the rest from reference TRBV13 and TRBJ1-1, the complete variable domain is AAGVIQSPRHLIKEKRETATLKCYPIPRHDTVYWYQQGPGQDPQFLISFYEKMQSDKGSIPDRFSAQQFSDYHSELNMSSLELGDSALYFCASSLGRPNTEAFFGQGTRLTVV.

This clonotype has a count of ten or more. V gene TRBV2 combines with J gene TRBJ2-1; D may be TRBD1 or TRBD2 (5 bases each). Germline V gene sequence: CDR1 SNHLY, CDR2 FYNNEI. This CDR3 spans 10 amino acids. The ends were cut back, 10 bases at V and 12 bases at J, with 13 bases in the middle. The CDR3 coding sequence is TGTGCCACTGGGGACCCCTGGCAGTTCTTC. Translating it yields CATGDPWQFF.

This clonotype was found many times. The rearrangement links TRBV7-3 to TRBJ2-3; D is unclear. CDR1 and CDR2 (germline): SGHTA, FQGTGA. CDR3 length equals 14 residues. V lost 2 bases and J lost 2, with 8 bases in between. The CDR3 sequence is CASSLGVNTDTQYF. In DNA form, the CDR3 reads TGTGCCAGCAGCTTAGGGGTAAACACAGATACGCAGTATTTT.

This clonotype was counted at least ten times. The CDR3 DNA follows: TGTGCCAGCAGTGTACGGTGGGATCAGCCCCAGCATTTT. Amino acids: CASSVRWDQPQHF. The rearrangement joins TRBV6-1 to TRBJ1-5; unclear D gene. Germline lookup yields CDR1 MNHNS and CDR2 SASEGT. CDR3 size: 13 residues. V gave up 4 bases and J gave up 5 bases, with 9 bases separating them.

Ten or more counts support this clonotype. CDR3: CASSQGTLAAWGSPLHF. CDR3 coding DNA: TGTGCCAGCAGCCAAGGCACGCTTGCAGCCTGGGGTTCACCCCTCCACTTT. This sequence joins TRBV12-3 or TRBV12-4 and TRBJ1-6; no definite D call. V was pared by 6 bases and J by 9 bases, with 24 bases between. The CDR3 runs to 17 residues.

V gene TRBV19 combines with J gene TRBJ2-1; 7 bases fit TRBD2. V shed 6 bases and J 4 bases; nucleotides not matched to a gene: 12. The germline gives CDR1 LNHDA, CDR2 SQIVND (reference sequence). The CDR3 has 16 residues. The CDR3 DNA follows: TGTGCCAGTAGGTATAAGGCGGGAGCCCCATACAATGAGCAGTTCTTC. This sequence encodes CASRYKAGAPYNEQFF.

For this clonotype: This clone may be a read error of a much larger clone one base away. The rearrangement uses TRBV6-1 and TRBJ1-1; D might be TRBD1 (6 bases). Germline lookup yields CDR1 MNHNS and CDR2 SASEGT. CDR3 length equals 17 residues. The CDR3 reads CASSEARGGRMNTAAFF. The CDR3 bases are TGTGCCAGCAGTGAAGCGCGGGGGGGCAGGATGAACACTGCAGCTTTCTTT.

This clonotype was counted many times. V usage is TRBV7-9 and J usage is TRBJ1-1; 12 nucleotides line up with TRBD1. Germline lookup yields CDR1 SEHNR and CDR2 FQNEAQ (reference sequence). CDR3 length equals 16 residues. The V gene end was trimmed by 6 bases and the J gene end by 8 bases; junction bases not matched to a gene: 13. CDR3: CASSPRDRGLYVEAFF. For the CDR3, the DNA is TGTGCCAGCAGTCCAAGGGACAGGGGGCTTTACGTGGAAGCTTTCTTT.

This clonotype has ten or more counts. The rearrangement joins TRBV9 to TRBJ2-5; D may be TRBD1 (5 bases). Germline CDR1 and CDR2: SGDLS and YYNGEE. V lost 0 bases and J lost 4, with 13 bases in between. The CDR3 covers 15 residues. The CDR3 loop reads CASSVAGRLGETQYF. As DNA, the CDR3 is TGTGCCAGCAGCGTAGCAGGGCGGCTCGGAGAGACCCAGTACTTC.

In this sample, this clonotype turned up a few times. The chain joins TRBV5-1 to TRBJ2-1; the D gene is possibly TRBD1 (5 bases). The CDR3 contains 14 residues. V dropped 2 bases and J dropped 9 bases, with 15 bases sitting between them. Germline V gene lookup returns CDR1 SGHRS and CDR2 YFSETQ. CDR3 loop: CASSFVGRVSEQFF. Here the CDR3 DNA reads TGCGCCAGCAGCTTTGTCGGCAGGGTGAGTGAGCAGTTCTTC.

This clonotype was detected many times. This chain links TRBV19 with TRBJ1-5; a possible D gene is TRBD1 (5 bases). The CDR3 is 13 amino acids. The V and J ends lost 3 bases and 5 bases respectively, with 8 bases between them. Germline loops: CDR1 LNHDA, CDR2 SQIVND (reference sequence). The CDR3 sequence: CASSIPGDQPQHF. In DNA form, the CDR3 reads TGTGCCAGTAGTATTCCGGGGGATCAGCCCCAGCATTTT. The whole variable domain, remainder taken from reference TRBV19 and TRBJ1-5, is DGGITQSPKYLFRKEGQNVTLSCEQNLNHDAMYWYRQDPGQGLRLIYYSQIVNDFQKGDIAEGYSVSREKKESFPLTVTSAQKNPTAFYLCASSIPGDQPQHFGDGTRLSIL.